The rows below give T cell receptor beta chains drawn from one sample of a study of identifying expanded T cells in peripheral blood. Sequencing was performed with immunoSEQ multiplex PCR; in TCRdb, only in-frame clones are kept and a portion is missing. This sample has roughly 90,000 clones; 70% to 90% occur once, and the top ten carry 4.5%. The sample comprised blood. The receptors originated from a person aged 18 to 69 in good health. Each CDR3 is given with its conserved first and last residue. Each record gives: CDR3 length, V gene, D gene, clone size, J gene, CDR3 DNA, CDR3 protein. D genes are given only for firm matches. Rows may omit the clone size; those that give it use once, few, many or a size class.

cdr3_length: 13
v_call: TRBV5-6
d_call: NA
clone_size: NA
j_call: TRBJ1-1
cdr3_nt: TGTGCCAGCAGCTTGACAGTAGACACTGAAGCTTTCTTT
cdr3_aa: CASSLTVDTEAFF

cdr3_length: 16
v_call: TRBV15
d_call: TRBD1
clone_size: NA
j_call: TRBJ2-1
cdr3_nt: TGTGCCACCAGCAGAGAGGCGGCAGGGGGTGGAGGTGAGCAGTTCTTC
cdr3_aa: CATSREAAGGGGEQFF

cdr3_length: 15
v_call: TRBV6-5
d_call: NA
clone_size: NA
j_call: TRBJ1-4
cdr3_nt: TGTGCCAGCAGTTGGGCGGTGACCACTAATGAAAAACTGTTTTTT
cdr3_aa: CASSWAVTTNEKLFF

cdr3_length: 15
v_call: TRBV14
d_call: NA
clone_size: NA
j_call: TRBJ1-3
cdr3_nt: TGTGCCAGCAGCCCACAAAAGTGGCCCGGAAACACCATATATTTT
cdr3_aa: CASSPQKWPGNTIYF

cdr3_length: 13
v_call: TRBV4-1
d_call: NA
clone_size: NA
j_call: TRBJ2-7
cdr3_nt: TGCGCCAGCAGCCAAGACTGGGGACACGAGCAGTACTTC
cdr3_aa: CASSQDWGHEQYF

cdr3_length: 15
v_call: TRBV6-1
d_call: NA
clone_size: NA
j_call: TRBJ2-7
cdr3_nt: TGTGCCAGCAGAGGCGACCGAGAAGGCGCCTACGAGCAGTACTTC
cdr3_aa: CASRGDREGAYEQYF

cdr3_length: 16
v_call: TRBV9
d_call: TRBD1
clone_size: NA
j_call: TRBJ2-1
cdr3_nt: TGTGCCAGCAGCCTCCGGGACAGCAGAACCTACAATGAGCAGTTCTTC
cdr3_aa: CASSLRDSRTYNEQFF

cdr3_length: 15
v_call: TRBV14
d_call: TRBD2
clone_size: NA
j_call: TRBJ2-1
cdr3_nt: TGTGCCAGCAGCCCTACCATGGGGACTAGCGGCGGCCAGTTCTTC
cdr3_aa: CASSPTMGTSGGQFF

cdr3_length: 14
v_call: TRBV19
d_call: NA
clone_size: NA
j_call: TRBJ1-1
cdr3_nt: TGTGCCAGTAGAGCAACAGGTGTGGTACCCGAAGCTTTCTTT
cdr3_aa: CASRATGVVPEAFF

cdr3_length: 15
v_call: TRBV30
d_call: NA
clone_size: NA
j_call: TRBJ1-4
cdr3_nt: TGTGGGTGCTGGGGATCGAAGGCTCCTAATGAAAAACTGTTTTTT
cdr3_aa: CGCWGSKAPNEKLFF

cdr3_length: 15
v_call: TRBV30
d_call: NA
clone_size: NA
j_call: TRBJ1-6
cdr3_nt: TGTGCCTGGAGGTCTGGCGGGGCGGGGCATTCACCCCTCCACTTT
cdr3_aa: CAWRSGGAGHSPLHF

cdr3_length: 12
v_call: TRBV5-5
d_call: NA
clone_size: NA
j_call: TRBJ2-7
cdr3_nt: TGTGCCAGCAGCACCCCGGGACCGAAACAGTACTTC
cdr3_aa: CASSTPGPKQYF

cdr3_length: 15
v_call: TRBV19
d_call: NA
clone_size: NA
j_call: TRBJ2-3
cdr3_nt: TGTGCCAGTAGTATGTTCCGCGGGGAAACAGATACGCAGTATTTT
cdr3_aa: CASSMFRGETDTQYF

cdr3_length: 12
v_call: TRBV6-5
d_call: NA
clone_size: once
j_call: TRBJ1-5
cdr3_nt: TGTGCCAGCAGAGACAGAAATCAGCCCCAGCATTTT
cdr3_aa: CASRDRNQPQHF

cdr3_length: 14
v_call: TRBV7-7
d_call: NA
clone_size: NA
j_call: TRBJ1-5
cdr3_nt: TGTGCCAGCAGCTCGCTAAATAGCAATCAGCCCCAGCATTTT
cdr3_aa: CASSSLNSNQPQHF

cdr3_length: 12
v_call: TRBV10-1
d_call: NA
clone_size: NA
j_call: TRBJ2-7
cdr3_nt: TGCGCCGAAAGAGCTCCGGCGGACGAGCAGTACTTC
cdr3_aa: CAERAPADEQYF

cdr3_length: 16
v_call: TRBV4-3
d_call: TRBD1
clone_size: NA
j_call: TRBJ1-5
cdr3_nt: TGCGCCAGCAGCCAAGGGAACAGGGGATCAGGTCAGCCCCAGCATTTT
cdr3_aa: CASSQGNRGSGQPQHF

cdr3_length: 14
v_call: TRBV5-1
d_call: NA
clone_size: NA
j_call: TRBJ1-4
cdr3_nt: TGCGCCAGCAGCTTGGAACGGGGTAATGAAAAACTGTTTTTT
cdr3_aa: CASSLERGNEKLFF